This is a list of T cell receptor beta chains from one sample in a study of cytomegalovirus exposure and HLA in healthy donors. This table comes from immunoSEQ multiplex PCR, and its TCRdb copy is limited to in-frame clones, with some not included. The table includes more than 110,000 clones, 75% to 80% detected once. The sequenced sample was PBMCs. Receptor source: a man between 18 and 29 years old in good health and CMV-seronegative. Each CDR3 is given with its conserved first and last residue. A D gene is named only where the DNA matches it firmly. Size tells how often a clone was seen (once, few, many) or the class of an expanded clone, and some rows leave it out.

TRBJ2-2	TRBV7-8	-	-	CASSLVMRGPNTGELFF	TGTGCCAGCAGCTTAGTGATGCGGGGCCCGAACACCGGGGAGCTGTTTTTT
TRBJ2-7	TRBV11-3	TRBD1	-	CASTKTGLVYEQYF	TGTGCCAGCACAAAGACAGGGCTAGTCTACGAGCAGTACTTC
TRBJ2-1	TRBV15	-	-	CATSRDEVNDPRPLYNEQFF	TGTGCCACCAGCAGAGATGAGGTGAACGATCCCCGGCCCCTCTACAATGAGCAGTTCTTC
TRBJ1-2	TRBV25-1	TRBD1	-	CASSVRDRAARGYTF	TGTGCCAGCAGTGTTCGGGACAGGGCTGCTCGAGGCTACACCTTC
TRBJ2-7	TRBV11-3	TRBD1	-	CASRETGGFDEQYF	TGTGCCAGCAGAGAGACAGGGGGTTTCGACGAGCAGTACTTC
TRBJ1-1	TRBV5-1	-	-	CASSLATVNTEAFF	TGCGCCAGCAGCTTGGCCACGGTGAACACTGAAGCTTTCTTT
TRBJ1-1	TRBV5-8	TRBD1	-	CASSRTGGTFF	TGTGCCAGCAGCCGAACAGGGGGAACTTTCTTT
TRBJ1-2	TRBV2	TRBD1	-	CASIRTGGSYGYTF	TGTGCCAGCATTCGGACAGGGGGAAGCTATGGCTACACCTTC
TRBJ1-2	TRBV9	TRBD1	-	CASSTSRGLRVGYTF	TGTGCCAGCAGTACCTCCAGGGGGTTAAGAGTAGGCTACACCTTC
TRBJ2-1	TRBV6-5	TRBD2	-	CASSYSQLAGGPVF	TGTGCCAGCAGTTACTCGCAACTAGCGGGAGGGCCGGTCTTC
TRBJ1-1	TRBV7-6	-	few	CASSELRGTEAFF	TGTGCCAGCAGCGAACTCAGGGGAACTGAAGCTTTCTTT
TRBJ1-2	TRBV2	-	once	CASSDAGPNYGYTF	TGTGCCAGCAGTGATGCAGGGCCAAACTATGGCTACACCTTC
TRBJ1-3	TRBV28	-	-	CASSLMRGRLRNTIYF	TGTGCCAGCAGTTTAATGCGGGGGAGATTGAGAAACACCATATATTTT
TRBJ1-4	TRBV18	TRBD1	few	CASSPRQGSNEKLFF	TGTGCCAGCTCACCCAGACAGGGATCTAATGAAAAACTGTTTTTT
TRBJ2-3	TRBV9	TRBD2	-	CASSALAGGRGTDTQYF	TGTGCCAGCAGCGCGCTAGCGGGGGGCAGGGGCACAGATACGCAGTATTTT
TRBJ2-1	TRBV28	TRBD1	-	CASSFQGAYNEQFF	TGTGCCAGCAGTTTCCAGGGGGCCTACAATGAGCAGTTCTTC
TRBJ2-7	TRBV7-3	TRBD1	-	CASSTDRGAYEQYF	TGTGCCAGCAGTACGGACAGGGGAGCCTACGAGCAGTACTTC
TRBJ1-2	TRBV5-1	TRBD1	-	CASSLTTGANYGYTF	TGCGCCAGCAGCTTAACGACAGGGGCTAACTATGGCTACACCTTC
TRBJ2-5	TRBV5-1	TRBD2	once	CASAPGRQETQYF	TGCGCCAGCGCTCCCGGGAGGCAAGAGACCCAGTACTTC
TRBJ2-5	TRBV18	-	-	CASSPPGRAQETQYF	TGTGCCAGCTCACCACCTGGCAGGGCTCAAGAGACCCAGTACTTC
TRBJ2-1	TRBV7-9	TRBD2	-	CASSFGTSGDSYNEQFF	TGTGCCAGCAGCTTCGGGACTAGCGGAGATTCCTACAATGAGCAGTTCTTC
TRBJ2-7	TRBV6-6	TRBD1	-	CASSYQRGPGGYEQYF	TGTGCCAGCAGTTACCAGAGGGGGCCAGGGGGCTACGAGCAGTACTTC
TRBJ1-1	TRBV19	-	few	CASSMQVVTEAFF	TGTGCCAGTAGTATGCAGGTTGTCACTGAAGCTTTCTTT
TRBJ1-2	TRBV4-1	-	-	CASSLEPTGFGYTF	TGCGCCAGCAGCCTGGAACCTACAGGGTTTGGCTACACCTTC
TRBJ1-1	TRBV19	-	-	CASGRTENTEAFF	TGTGCCAGTGGAAGGACAGAAAACACTGAAGCTTTCTTT
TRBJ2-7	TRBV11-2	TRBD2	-	CASSLAWVRTSGPYYEQYF	TGTGCCAGCAGCTTAGCTTGGGTGAGGACTAGCGGCCCCTACTACGAGCAGTACTTC
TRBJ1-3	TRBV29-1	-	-	CSVVGLDSGNTIYF	TGCAGCGTTGTGGGGCTCGACTCTGGAAACACCATATATTTT
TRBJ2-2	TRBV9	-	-	CASSVVLDSNTGELFF	TGTGCCAGCAGCGTAGTACTGGACTCGAACACCGGGGAGCTGTTTTTT
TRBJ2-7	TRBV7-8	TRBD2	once	CASSLGPLAGGLYEQYF	TGTGCCAGCAGCTTAGGGCCACTAGCGGGAGGGCTCTACGAGCAGTACTTC
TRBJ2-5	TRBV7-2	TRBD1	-	CASSRGTGGPETQYF	TGTGCCAGCAGCCGGGGGACAGGGGGACCGGAGACCCAGTACTTC
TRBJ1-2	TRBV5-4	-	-	CASSLGGDNYGYTF	TGTGCCAGCAGCTTGGGGGGGGATAACTATGGCTACACCTTC
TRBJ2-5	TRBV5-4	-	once	CASSFRQAQETQYF	TGTGCCAGCAGCTTTCGACAGGCTCAAGAGACCCAGTACTTC
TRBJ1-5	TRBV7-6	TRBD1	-	CASSTGTNQPQHF	TGTGCCAGTTCGACAGGGACTAATCAGCCCCAGCATTTT
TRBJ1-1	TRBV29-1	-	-	CSVEGGTTEAFF	TGCAGCGTTGAAGGGGGCACAACTGAAGCTTTCTTT
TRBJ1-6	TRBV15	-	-	CATTQGIRSPLHF	TGTGCCACCACCCAGGGGATTCGGTCACCCCTCCACTTT
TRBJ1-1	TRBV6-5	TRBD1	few	CASSYLKGATEAFF	TGTGCCAGCAGTTACCTCAAGGGGGCAACTGAAGCTTTCTTT
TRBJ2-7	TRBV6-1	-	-	CASSESRGGYEQYF	TGTGCCAGCAGTGAGTCTAGGGGTGGATACGAGCAGTACTTC
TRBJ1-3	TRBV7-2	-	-	CASSLGRELYSGNTIYF	TGTGCCAGCAGCTTAGGGCGGGAGCTTTACTCTGGAAACACCATATATTTT
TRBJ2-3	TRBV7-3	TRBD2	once	CASSQTSGRADTQYF	TGTGCCAGCAGCCAAACTAGCGGGAGAGCAGATACGCAGTATTTT
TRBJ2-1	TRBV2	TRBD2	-	CASSVAGGSYNEQFF	TGTGCCAGCAGTGTAGCGGGAGGTTCCTACAATGAGCAGTTCTTC
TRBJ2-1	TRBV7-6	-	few	CASSLDGSSYNEQFF	TGTGCCAGCAGCCTCGACGGGAGCTCCTACAATGAGCAGTTCTTC